Below, 23 T cell receptor beta chains from the same sample are listed, as sequenced in a study of identical twins. TCRdb reprocessed the 5' RACE reads via MiXCR and lists one record per CDR3 protein. Of about 890,000 distinct CDR3 sequences in the sample, more than 9% are singletons; the top ten hold around 1.5%. The sample was also reused in another study, on yellow fever vaccine responses in identical twins.

Sequencing input: PBMCs. All receptors come from a woman aged 18-29 years in good health.

The sample holds a few counts of this clonotype. The CDR3 sequence is CASLSGGTGGELFF. DNA of the CDR3: TGTGCCAGCCTATCGGGGGGAACGGGCGGGGAGCTGTTTTTT. The rearrangement links TRBV28 to TRBJ2-2, with 7 bases identical to TRBD2. CDR3 length equals 14 residues. Germline CDR1 MDHEN, CDR2 SYDVKM. With V trimmed by 8 bases and J by 7 bases, 10 bases remained unmatched.

This clonotype was counted a few times. The chain recombines TRBV7-8 with TRBJ2-7; D is ambiguous. The CDR3 contains 15 residues. V was clipped by 1 base and J by 0 bases, with 10 bases between them. Germline values: CDR1 SGHVS, CDR2 FQNEAQ. DNA of the CDR3: TGTGCCAGCAGCTTAGAGCACACTCCCTCCTACGAGCAGTACTTC. Translated, it gives CASSLEHTPSYEQYF.

This clonotype showed up just a few times. This sequence joins TRBV20-1 and TRBJ2-3, with 7 bases lining up with TRBD2. V dropped 6 bases and J dropped 2; count of bases not matched to a gene: 11. CDR1 and CDR2 from the germline V gene are DFQATT and SNEGSKA (reference sequence). This CDR3 comprises 15 residues. CDR3 residues: CSATSSGQATDTQYF. The CDR3 bases are TGCAGTGCCACCTCTAGCGGACAAGCCACAGATACGCAGTATTTT.

The V call is TRBV28, the J call TRBJ2-2, with TRBD2 matching over 8 bases. Germline CDR1 is MDHEN and CDR2 is SYDVKM. CDR3 size: 14 residues. The J segment lost 3 bases and the V segment lost 7 bases, leaving 4 bases of the junction unmatched. The CDR3 sequence: CASTQAGDTGELFF. Here the CDR3 DNA reads TGTGCCAGCACCCAAGCGGGGGACACCGGGGAGCTGTTTTTT.

At least ten counts were recorded for this clonotype. The chain couples TRBV3-1 to TRBJ2-1; TRBD2 matches at 11 bases. This CDR3 is 16 amino acids long. Germline V lookup: CDR1 LGHDT, CDR2 YNNKEL (reference sequence). Unmatched junction bases numbered 4, after V lost 2 bases and J lost 4 bases. The CDR3 DNA sequence: TGTGCCAGCAGCCAAATAGCGGGGGGGCCATACAATGAGCAGTTCTTC. It codes for CASSQIAGGPYNEQFF.

The chain recombines TRBV18 with TRBJ2-1; 13 bases line up with TRBD2. The germline CDR1 and CDR2 sequences are KGHSH and LQKENI. This CDR3 is 18 amino acids long. After removal of 3 bases from V and 5 bases from J, the junction contained 10 bases not matched to a gene. CDR3 sequence: CASSPWGLAGTGHNEQFF. DNA for the CDR3: TGTGCCAGCTCACCCTGGGGACTAGCGGGAACGGGGCACAATGAGCAGTTCTTC.

A few counts support this clonotype. V and J are TRBV5-5 and TRBJ2-3; weak D call: TRBD1 (6 bases). V lost 0 bases and J lost 4, with 12 bases in between. From germline, CDR1 is SGHKS and CDR2 YYEKEE (reference sequence). The CDR3 spans 15 residues. This chain's CDR3 is CASSLGTGFPDTQYF. Written as DNA, the CDR3 is TGTGCCAGCAGCTTGGGCACAGGGTTCCCAGATACGCAGTATTTT.

This clonotype was seen only a few times. The rearrangement links TRBV12-3 or TRBV12-4 to TRBJ1-5, with TRBD1 identical over 8 bases. The CDR3 length is 16 residues. J was trimmed by 3 bases and V by 5 bases; bases with no gene match: 9. CDR3 bases: TGTGCCAGCAGTCGGGGATCACAGGGGGACAATCAGCCCCAGCATTTT. As protein: CASSRGSQGDNQPQHF.

This clonotype was seen a handful of times. The chain joins TRBV7-2 to TRBJ1-2; 8 nucleotides align to TRBD1. Germline assignment: CDR1 SGHTA and CDR2 FQGNSA. The J segment lost 4 bases and the V segment lost 3 bases, leaving 7 bases of the junction unmatched. CDR3 length: 15 amino acids. The CDR3 region is CASSFGRGPIYGYTF. In DNA form, the CDR3 reads TGTGCCAGCAGCTTCGGCAGGGGGCCCATCTATGGCTACACCTTC. The whole variable domain, filled in from reference TRBV7-2 and TRBJ1-2, reads GAGVSQSPSNKVTEKGKDVELRCDPISGHTALYWYRQSLGQGLEFLIYFQGNSAPDKSGLPSDRFSAERTGGSVSTLTIQRTQQEDSAVYLCASSFGRGPIYGYTFGSGTRLTVV.

This clonotype was seen a few times. The V and J genes are TRBV3-1 and TRBJ2-7; D gene ambiguous. The germline V gene has CDR1 LGHDT and CDR2 YNNKEL (reference sequence). The CDR3 extends over 14 amino acids. The V gene lost 1 base and the J gene lost 2 bases, with 9 bases spanning the gap. CDR3 nucleotide sequence: TGTGCCAGCAGCCAAGTCCCCGAGACCTACGAGCAGTACTTC. Protein: CASSQVPETYEQYF.

This clonotype was seen a handful of times. The rearrangement uses TRBV4-1 and TRBJ2-1, with D perhaps given as TRBD1 or TRBD2 (5 bases each). Trimming pared 4 bases from V and 3 bases from J, leaving 16 bases between. This CDR3 has 16 residues. Germline CDR1 MGHRA, CDR2 YSYEKL. The CDR3 reads CASSRLMGENYNEQFF. For the CDR3, the DNA is TGCGCCAGCAGCCGTCTTATGGGGGAAAACTACAATGAGCAGTTCTTC.

This clonotype has a handful of counts. Relative to the germline gene, one junction end is altered; a read error may explain this. The gene calls are TRBV28 and TRBJ2-1; no definite D call. The germline CDR1 and CDR2 sequences are MDHEN and SYDVKM. The CDR3 totals 15 residues. The CDR3 loop reads CASAPRRTSYSEQFF. For the CDR3, the DNA is TGTGCCAGCGCCCCCCGGCGGACCTCATACAGTGAGCAGTTCTTC.

The chain employs TRBV27 and TRBJ2-7; TRBD1 agrees at 7 bases. V dropped 2 bases and J dropped 1; count of bases not matched to a gene: 8. This CDR3 has 16 amino acids. Germline CDR1 is MNHEY and CDR2 is SMNVEV (reference sequence). The CDR3 protein is CASSLKTGWGSYEQYF. The DNA for the CDR3 is TGTGCCAGCAGTTTAAAGACAGGGTGGGGGTCCTACGAGCAGTACTTC.

The rearrangement uses TRBV19 and TRBJ2-6, with a possible D match to TRBD2 (6 bases). The V end lost 4 bases, the J end lost 2 bases, and 12 bases lay between the germline ends. Looked up from germline, CDR1 is LNHDA and CDR2 is SQIVND (reference sequence). This CDR3 has 16 amino acids. CDR3 coding DNA: TGTGCCAGTAGTAATACGGGAGTAACTGGGGCCAACGTCCTGACTTTC. It yields the protein CASSNTGVTGANVLTF. The complete variable domain, with remaining parts taken from reference TRBV19 and TRBJ2-6, reads DGGITQSPKYLFRKEGQNVTLSCEQNLNHDAMYWYRQDPGQGLRLIYYSQIVNDFQKGDIAEGYSVSREKKESFPLTVTSAQKNPTAFYLCASSNTGVTGANVLTFGAGSRLTVL.

This clonotype was found a few times. V and J are TRBV21-1 and TRBJ1-1; the table's D call, TRBD1, has no DNA check behind it. TRBV21-1 is a pseudogene. The CDR3 contains 17 residues. DNA of the CDR3: TGTGCCAGCAGCAGTAGGGACAGGGTGTCCCCTCACACTGAAGCTTTCTTT. Translation: CASSSRDRVSPHTEAFF.

This clonotype was detected a few times. This rearrangement joins TRBV15 to TRBJ1-1, with D possibly being TRBD1 (5 bases). The CDR3 sequence is 14 residues long. Germline V gives CDR1 LNHNV, CDR2 YYDKDF (reference sequence). Trimming shortened V by 5 bases and J by 7 bases, and 17 bases separated the two germline ends. CDR3 nucleotide sequence: TGTGCCACCAGCGGGGGGTTGGGATCGGGTGAAGCTTTCTTT. Its translation is CATSGGLGSGEAFF.

The sample holds a few counts of this clonotype. The chain carries TRBV29-1 and TRBJ2-7, with 8 bases matching TRBD2. The ends lost 3 bases at V and 6 bases at J; junction bases unmatched: 7. CDR3 length: 13 amino acids. Germline CDR1 reads SQVTM; CDR2 reads ANQGSEA. The CDR3 DNA reads as TGCAGCGTTGAGCGGGAGGCGTCGACCGAGCAGTACTTC. This codes for CSVEREASTEQYF.

V usage is TRBV2 and J usage is TRBJ2-5; D unclear. The CDR3 contains 13 residues. Germline CDR1 reads SNHLY; CDR2 reads FYNNEI. V lost 9 bases, J lost 5 bases, and 16 bases lay in between. CDR3 region: CARQTRAEETQYF. As DNA, the CDR3 is TGTGCCAGACAGACCCGGGCGGAGGAGACCCAGTACTTC.

V usage is TRBV5-1 and J usage is TRBJ1-1; D is unclear. The V end was cut by 1 base, the J end by 3 bases, with 7 bases between. CDR1 and CDR2 from the germline V gene are SGHRS and YFSETQ. The CDR3 is made up of 13 amino acids. The CDR3 protein is CASSLMEYTEAFF. DNA of the CDR3: TGCGCCAGCAGCTTGATGGAGTACACTGAAGCTTTCTTT. The complete variable domain, with remaining parts taken from reference TRBV5-1 and TRBJ1-1, reads KAGVTQTPRYLIKTRGQQVTLSCSPISGHRSVSWYQQTPGQGLQFLFEYFSETQRNKGNFPGRFSGRQFSNSRSEMNVSTLELGDSALYLCASSLMEYTEAFFGQGTRLTVV.

This clonotype was detected a few times. V is TRBV5-7 and J is TRBJ2-7, with D perhaps TRBD1 (5 bases). TRBV5-7 is recorded as an ORF, its role being uncertain. The ends were cut back, 7 bases at V and 2 bases at J, with 19 bases in the middle. The CDR3 is made up of 15 amino acids. The CDR3 spells CASRTPRAPTYEQYV. The CDR3 DNA reads TGTGCCAGCCGTACACCCAGGGCCCCTACCTACGAGCAGTACGTC.

The chain joins TRBV4-1 to TRBJ2-5; D possibly uses TRBD1 or TRBD2 (5 bases each). The CDR3 loop spans 16 amino acids. V was trimmed by 0 bases and J by 2 bases, leaving 13 bases between them. Germline V gene lookup returns CDR1 MGHRA and CDR2 YSYEKL. This CDR3 reads CASSQETGPEQETQYF. The CDR3, as DNA: TGCGCCAGCAGCCAAGAGACGGGGCCAGAGCAAGAGACCCAGTACTTC.

The V call is TRBV20-1, the J call TRBJ2-3; weak D call: TRBD1 (5 bases). Trimming took 0 bases from V and 0 from J, leaving 13 bases between them. The CDR3 length is 16 residues. Germline loops: CDR1 DFQATT, CDR2 SNEGSKA (reference sequence). As DNA, the CDR3 is TGCAGTGCTAGAGATCCCCTACGGACAAGCACAGATACGCAGTATTTT. Its translation: CSARDPLRTSTDTQYF.

V usage is TRBV7-3 and J usage is TRBJ2-3; D may be TRBD2 (7 bases). CDR3 length: 17 residues. Trimming took off 5 bases at V and 7 bases at J, with 25 bases between the two ends. Germline V gene lookup returns CDR1 SGHTA and CDR2 FQGTGA. The CDR3 DNA sequence: TGTGCCAGCAGCCCTTACATCGGGGGCGGGAGTACACATACGCAGTATTTT. The encoded protein is CASSPYIGGGSTHTQYF.